There are a few counts of the clone carrying this TCR beta chain. The entry originates in a study of blood T cells in healthy people across ages. Overall study: About one barcoded TCR beta cDNA was captured per two T cells.

Primers used in a second PCR of roughly 6 to 11 cycles were a sample-barcoded 5' primer and a J-beta primer mix. TCRdb itself ran the 5' RACE reads through MiXCR, one entry per CDR3 protein. This repertoire shows 600,000 to 850,000 distinct CDR3 sequences, 20% to 30% found once; its top ten account for around 9.2%. A minimum of 6 micrograms of total RNA was extracted per sample. The CDR3 is 14 amino acids. Trimming took off 7 bases at V and 6 bases at J, with 15 bases between the two ends. Germline V gene lookup returns CDR1 MNHEY and CDR2 SMNVEV (reference sequence). These data were also reused for a study on T cells of mothers and their children. According to that study: Extraction yielded RNA that went, in full, into cDNA synthesis at roughly 1.5 ug per 15 ul.

The sample consisted of blood. This chain links TRBV27 with TRBJ2-2; a weak D match, TRBD1 (6 bases). The sequence came from a boy between 10 and 17 years old in good health. In DNA, the CDR3 is TGTGCCAGCAACAAACTCACAGGGCCCGGGGAGCTGTTTTTT. Translating it yields CASNKLTGPGELFF.